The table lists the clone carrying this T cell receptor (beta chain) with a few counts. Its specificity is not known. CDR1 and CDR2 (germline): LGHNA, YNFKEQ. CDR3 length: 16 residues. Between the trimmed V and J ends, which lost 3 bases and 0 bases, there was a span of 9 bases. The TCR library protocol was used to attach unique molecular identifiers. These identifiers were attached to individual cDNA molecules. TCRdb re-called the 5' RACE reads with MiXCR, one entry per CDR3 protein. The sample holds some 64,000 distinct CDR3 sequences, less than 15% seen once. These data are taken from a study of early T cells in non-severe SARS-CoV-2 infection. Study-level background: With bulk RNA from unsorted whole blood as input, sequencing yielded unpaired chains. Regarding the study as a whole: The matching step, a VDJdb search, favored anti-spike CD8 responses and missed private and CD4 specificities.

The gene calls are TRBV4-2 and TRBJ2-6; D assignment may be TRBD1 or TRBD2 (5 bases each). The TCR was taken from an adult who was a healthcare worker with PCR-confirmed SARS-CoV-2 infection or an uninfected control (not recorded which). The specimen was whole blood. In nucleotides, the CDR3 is TGTGCCAGCAGCCAGGGGGAGAGCTCTGGGGCCAACGTCCTGACTTTC. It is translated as CASSQGESSGANVLTF.